What follows are 3 T cell receptor beta chains derived from one specimen sequenced in a study of shared T cell receptors in the human thymus. Profiling relied on immunoSEQ multiplex PCR, and the TCRdb table lists in-frame clones only, not all of them. Of roughly 560,000 clones detected, more than 75% appear once; the ten largest clones hold 0.013%. The sample also formed part of further work on human thymus T cells.

Sequencing was carried out using thymocytes. Receptors were obtained from a boy under three years old with a congenital heart defect.

CDR3 coding DNA: TGTGCCAGTACCACTGGGACTAGTAAGGAGCAGTTCTTC. Amino acid sequence: CASTTGTSKEQFF. The chain combines TRBV19 with TRBJ2-1; TRBD2 aligns across 8 bases. Germline V CDR1 and CDR2: LNHDA, SQIVND (reference sequence). Germline trimming cut 7 bases from V and 10 bases from J; bases unmatched to any gene: 9. The CDR3 totals 13 residues.

This clone has a handful of counts. This chain joins TRBV5-4 and TRBJ1-4; 9 nucleotides agree with TRBD1. CDR3 size: 19 residues. Germline V gives CDR1 SGHNT, CDR2 YYREEE (reference sequence). Trimming took 2 bases from V and 0 from J; bases not matched to a gene: 11. In DNA, the CDR3 is TGTGCCAGCAGCTTCAACCGGGACAGGGTAGATTCAACTAATGAAAAACTGTTTTTT. This sequence encodes CASSFNRDRVDSTNEKLFF.

The J gene is TRBJ2-1, the V gene TRBV15; tentatively, D is TRBD2 (6 bases). The germline V gene encodes CDR1 LNHNV and CDR2 YYDKDF (reference sequence). The CDR3 contains 16 residues. The V end lost 6 bases, the J end lost 4 bases, and 19 bases lay between the germline ends. The CDR3 loop reads CATSSRWLARYNEQFF. Written as DNA, the CDR3 is TGTGCCACCAGTTCCCGGTGGCTAGCGCGGTACAATGAGCAGTTCTTC.